A single sample gave rise to the 3 T cell receptor beta chains below, sequenced in a study of T cells in Graves' hyperthyroidism and ophthalmopathy. RNA transcripts provided the source from which TCR beta CDR3 regions were amplified. In the first-round RT-PCR of the TCR CDR3, the HTBI primer set was used. TCRdb reanalysed the multiplex PCR reads using MiXCR and keeps one entry per CDR3 protein. The sample records approximately 320,000 distinct CDR3 sequences, 16% being singletons. Sequencing input: blood. These receptors all come from a man aged 25 to 40 with Graves' hyperthyroidism.

V and J are TRBV20-1 and TRBJ2-1; 7 bases map to TRBD2. The V gene's germline CDR1 is DFQATT and CDR2 SNEGSKA (reference sequence). This CDR3 is 13 amino acids long. The V segment lost 7 bases and the J segment 5 bases; nucleotides outside the gene matches: 8. CDR3 DNA sequence: TGCAGTGTTGGAGCGGGATGGGACAATGAGCAGTTCTTC. Its protein product is CSVGAGWDNEQFF.

The CDR3 DNA is TGTGCCAGCAGCTTAGTTAGCGGGGGTGACAATGAGCAGTTCTTC. Amino acid sequence: CASSLVSGGDNEQFF. The rearrangement uses TRBV3-1 and TRBJ2-1; 9 bases line up with TRBD2. The CDR3 extends over 15 amino acids. Trimming took 5 bases from V and 5 from J; bases not matched to a gene: 7. Germline CDR1 is LGHDT and CDR2 is YNNKEL (reference sequence).

In this sample, this clonotype turned up many times. This chain links TRBV6-6 with TRBJ1-5; D call uncertain. The CDR3 covers 14 residues. Trimming removed 0 bases at V and 3 bases at J, with 6 bases between. The germline V gene encodes CDR1 MNHNY and CDR2 SVGAGI (reference sequence). In DNA, the CDR3 is TGTGCCAGCAGTTACTCAGGCGTCAATCAGCCCCAGCATTTT. This codes for CASSYSGVNQPQHF.